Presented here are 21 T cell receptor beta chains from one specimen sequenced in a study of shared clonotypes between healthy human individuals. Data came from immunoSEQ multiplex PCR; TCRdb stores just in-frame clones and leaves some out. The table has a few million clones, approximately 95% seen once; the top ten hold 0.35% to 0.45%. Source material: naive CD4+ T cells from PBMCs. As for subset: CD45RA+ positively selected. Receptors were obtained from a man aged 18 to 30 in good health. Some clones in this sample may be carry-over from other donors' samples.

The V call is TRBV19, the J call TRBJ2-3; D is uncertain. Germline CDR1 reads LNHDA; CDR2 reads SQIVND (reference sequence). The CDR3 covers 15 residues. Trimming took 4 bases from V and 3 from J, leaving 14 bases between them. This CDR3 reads CASSSSTFSTDTQYF. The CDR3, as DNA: TGTGCCAGTAGTAGTTCTACCTTTTCAACAGATACGCAGTATTTT.

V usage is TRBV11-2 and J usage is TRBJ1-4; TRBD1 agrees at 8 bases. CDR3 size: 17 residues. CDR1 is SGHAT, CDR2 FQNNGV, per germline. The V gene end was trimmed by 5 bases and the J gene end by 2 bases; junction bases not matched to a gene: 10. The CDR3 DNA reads TGTGCCAGCAGCCTCCTCAGGGGGCACGCGACTAATGAAAAACTGTTTTTT. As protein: CASSLLRGHATNEKLFF. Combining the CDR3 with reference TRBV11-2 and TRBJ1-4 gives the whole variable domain EAGVAQSPRYKIIEKRQSVAFWCNPISGHATLYWYQQILGQGPKLLIQFQNNGVVDDSQLPKDRFSAERLKGVDSTLKIQPAKLEDSAVYLCASSLLRGHATNEKLFFGSGTQLSVL.

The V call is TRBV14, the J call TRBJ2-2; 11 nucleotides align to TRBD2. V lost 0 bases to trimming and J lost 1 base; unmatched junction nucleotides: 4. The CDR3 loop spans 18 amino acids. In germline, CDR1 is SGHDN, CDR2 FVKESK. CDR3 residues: CASSQERGLAVNTGELFF. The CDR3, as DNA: TGTGCCAGCAGCCAAGAGAGGGGACTAGCGGTGAACACCGGGGAGCTGTTTTTT. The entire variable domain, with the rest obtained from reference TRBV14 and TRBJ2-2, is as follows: EAGVTQFPSHSVIEKGQTVTLRCDPISGHDNLYWYRRVMGKEIKFLLHFVKESKQDESGMPNNRFLAERTGGTYSTLKVQPAELEDSGVYFCASSQERGLAVNTGELFFGEGSRLTVL.

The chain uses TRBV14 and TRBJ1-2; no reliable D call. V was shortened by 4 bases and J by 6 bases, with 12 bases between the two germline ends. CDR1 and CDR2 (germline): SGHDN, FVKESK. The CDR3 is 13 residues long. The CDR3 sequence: CASSPRTSNGYTF. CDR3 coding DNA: TGTGCCAGCAGCCCCCGGACTTCTAATGGCTACACCTTC.

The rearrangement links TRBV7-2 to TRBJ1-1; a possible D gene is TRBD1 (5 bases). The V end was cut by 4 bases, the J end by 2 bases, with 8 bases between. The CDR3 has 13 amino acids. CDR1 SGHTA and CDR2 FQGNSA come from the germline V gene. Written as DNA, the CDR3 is TGTGCCAGCAGCTACGGGGGAAACACTGAAGCTTTCTTT. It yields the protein CASSYGGNTEAFF.

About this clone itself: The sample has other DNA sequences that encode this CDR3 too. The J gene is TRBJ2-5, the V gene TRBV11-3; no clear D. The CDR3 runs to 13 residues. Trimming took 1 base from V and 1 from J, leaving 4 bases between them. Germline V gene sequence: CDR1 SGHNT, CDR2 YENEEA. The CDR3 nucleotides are TGTGCCAGCAGCTTAGGCACCCAAGAGACCCAGTACTTC. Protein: CASSLGTQETQYF.

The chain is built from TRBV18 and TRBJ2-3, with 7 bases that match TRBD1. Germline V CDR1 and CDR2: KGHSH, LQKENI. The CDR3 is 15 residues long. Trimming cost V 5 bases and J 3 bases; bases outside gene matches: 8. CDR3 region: CASSYTPGQTDTQYF. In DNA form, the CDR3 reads TGTGCCAGCTCATACACTCCGGGACAGACAGATACGCAGTATTTT.

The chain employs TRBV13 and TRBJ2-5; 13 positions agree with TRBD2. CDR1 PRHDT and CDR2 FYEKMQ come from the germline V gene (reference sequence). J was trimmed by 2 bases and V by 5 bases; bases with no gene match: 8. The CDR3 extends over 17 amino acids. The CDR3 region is CASSVRPGLAGQETQYF. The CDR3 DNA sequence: TGTGCCAGCAGCGTACGCCCGGGACTAGCGGGACAAGAGACCCAGTACTTC.

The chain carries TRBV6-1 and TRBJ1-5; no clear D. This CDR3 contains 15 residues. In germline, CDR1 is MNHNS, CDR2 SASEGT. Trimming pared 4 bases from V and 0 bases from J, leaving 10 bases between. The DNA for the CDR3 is TGTGCCAGCAGTGTAGGTCAGTATAGCAATCAGCCCCAGCATTTT. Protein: CASSVGQYSNQPQHF.

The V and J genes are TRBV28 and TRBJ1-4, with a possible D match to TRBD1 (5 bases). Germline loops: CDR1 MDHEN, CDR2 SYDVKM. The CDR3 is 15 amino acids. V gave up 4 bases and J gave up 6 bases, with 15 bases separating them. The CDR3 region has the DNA TGTGCCAGCAGTTCCAGACGGGGCGCATATGAAAAACTGTTTTTT. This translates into CASSSRRGAYEKLFF.

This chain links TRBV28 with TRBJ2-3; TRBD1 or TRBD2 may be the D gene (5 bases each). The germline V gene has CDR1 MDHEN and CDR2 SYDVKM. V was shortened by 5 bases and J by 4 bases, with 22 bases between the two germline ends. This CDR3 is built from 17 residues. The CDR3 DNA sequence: TGTGCCAGCAGTCCGAGGAGATCACAAGGGGACCCAGATACGCAGTATTTT. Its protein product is CASSPRRSQGDPDTQYF.

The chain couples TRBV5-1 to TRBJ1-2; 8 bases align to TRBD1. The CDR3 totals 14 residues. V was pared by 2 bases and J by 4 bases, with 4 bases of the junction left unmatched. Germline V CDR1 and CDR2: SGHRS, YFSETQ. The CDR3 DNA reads TGCGCCAGCAGCTTCGGACAGGGCATCTATGGCTACACCTTC. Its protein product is CASSFGQGIYGYTF.

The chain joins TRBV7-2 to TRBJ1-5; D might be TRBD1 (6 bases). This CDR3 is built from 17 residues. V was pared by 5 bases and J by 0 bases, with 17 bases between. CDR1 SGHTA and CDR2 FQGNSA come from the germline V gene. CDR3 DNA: TGTGCCAGCAGCGCCCAGGACAGCTATTATAGCAATCAGCCCCAGCATTTT. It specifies CASSAQDSYYSNQPQHF.

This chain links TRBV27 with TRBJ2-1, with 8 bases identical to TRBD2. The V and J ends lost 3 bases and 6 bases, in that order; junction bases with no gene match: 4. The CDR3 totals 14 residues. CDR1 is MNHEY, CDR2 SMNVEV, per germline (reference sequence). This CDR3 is CASSFFSGINEQFF. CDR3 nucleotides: TGTGCCAGCAGTTTTTTTAGCGGGATCAATGAGCAGTTCTTC.

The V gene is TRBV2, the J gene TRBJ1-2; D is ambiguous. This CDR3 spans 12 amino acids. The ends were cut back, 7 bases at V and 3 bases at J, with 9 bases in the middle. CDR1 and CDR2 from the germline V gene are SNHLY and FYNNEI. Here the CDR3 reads CASTRDHYGYTF. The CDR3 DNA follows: TGTGCCAGCACCCGCGACCACTATGGCTACACCTTC.

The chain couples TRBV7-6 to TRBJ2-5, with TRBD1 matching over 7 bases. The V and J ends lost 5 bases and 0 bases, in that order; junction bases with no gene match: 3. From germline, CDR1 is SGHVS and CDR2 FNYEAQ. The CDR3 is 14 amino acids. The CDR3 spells CASSAGTDQETQYF. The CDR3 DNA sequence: TGTGCCAGCAGCGCCGGGACAGACCAAGAGACCCAGTACTTC.

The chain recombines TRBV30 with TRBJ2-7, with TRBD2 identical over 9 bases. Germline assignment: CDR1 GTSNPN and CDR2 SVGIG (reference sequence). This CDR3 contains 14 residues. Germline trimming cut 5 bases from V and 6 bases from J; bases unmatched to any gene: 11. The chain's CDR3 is CAWGGSGRLLEQYF. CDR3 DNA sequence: TGTGCCTGGGGGGGTAGCGGGAGACTCCTCGAGCAGTACTTC.

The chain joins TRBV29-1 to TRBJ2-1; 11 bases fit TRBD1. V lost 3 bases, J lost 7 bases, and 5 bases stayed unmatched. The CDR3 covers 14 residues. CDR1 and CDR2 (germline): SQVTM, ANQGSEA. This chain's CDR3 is CSVDRGQGANEQFF. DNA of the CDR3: TGCAGCGTTGACCGCGGACAGGGGGCGAATGAGCAGTTCTTC.

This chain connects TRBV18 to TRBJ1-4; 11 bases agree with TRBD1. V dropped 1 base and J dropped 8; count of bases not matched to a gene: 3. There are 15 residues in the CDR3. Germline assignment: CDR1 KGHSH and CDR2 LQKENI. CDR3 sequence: CASSPRGQGAEKLFF. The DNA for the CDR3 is TGTGCCAGCTCACCACGAGGACAGGGGGCGGAAAAACTGTTTTTT.

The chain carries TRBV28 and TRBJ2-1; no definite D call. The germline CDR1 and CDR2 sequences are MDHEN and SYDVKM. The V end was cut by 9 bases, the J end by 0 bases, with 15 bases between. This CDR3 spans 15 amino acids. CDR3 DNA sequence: TGTGCCAGAAGTCGAAGTTGGACCTCCTACAATGAGCAGTTCTTC. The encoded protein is CARSRSWTSYNEQFF.

The DNA for the CDR3 is TGCGCCAGCAGCTTGGGGAATACGGGTGGGCAGAAAGCTTTCTTT. Its protein product is CASSLGNTGGQKAFF. This chain joins TRBV5-1 and TRBJ1-1, with D unresolved. This CDR3 is 15 amino acids long. Germline CDR1 reads SGHRS; CDR2 reads YFSETQ. The V and J ends lost 0 bases and 9 bases respectively, with 18 bases between them.